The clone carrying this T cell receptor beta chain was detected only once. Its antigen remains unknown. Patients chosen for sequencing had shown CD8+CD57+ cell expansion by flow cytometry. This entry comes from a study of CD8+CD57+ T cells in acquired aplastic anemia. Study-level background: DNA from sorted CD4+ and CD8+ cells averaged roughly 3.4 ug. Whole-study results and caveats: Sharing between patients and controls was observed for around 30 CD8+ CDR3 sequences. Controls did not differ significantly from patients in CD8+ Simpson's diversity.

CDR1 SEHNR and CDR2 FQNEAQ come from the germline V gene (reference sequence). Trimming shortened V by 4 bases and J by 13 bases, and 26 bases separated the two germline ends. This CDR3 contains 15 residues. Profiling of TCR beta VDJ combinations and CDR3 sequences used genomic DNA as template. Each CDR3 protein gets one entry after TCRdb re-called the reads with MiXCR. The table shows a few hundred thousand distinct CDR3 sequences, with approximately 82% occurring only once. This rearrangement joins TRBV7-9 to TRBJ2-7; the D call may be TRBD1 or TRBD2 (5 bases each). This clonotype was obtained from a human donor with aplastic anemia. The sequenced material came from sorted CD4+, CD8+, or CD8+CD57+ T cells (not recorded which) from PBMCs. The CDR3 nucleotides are TGTGCCAGCAGCTCGGGACGGCTTGAAGCTTTCTTTCGATACTTC. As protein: CASSSGRLEAFFRYF.